The sequence of this T cell receptor beta chain was determined in a study of blood T cell repertoires in COVID-19. Turning to the study itself: T cells, B-cell-depleted T cells, or PBMCs supplied cDNA or gDNA.

Libraries were prepared by immunoSEQ multiplex PCR; TCRdb keeps only in-frame clonotypes and omits some of them. The table lists 200,000 to 250,000 clones, roughly 80% of them singletons. It was during active infection that Seattle patients were enrolled and then longitudinally followed. The CDR3 covers 12 residues. Trimming took 6 bases from V and 1 from J, leaving 6 bases between them. Per the germline V gene, CDR1 is WNHNN and CDR2 is SYGVQD (reference sequence). The rearrangement links TRBV10-1 to TRBJ1-1; no reliable D call. This receptor was obtained from a woman in her 70s with COVID-19, enrolled during active disease. Sequenced: peripheral blood. CDR3: CASSGWNTEAFF. Written as DNA, the CDR3 is TGCGCCAGCAGCGGGTGGAACACTGAAGCTTTCTTT.